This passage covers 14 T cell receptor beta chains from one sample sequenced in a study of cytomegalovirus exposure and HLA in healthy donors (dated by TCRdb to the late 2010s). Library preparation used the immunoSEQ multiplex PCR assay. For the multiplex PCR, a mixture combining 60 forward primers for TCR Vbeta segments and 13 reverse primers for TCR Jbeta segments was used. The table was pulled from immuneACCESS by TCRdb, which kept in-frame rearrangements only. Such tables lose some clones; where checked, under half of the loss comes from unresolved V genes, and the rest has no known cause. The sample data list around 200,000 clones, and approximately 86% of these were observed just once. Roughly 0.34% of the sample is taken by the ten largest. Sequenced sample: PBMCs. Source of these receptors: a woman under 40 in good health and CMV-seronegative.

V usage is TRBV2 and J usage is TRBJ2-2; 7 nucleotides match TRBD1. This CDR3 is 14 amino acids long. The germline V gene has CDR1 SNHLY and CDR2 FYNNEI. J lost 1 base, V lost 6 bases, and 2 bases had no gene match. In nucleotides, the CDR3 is TGTGCCAGCAGGGGACAGTTGAACACCGGGGAGCTGTTTTTT. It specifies CASRGQLNTGELFF.

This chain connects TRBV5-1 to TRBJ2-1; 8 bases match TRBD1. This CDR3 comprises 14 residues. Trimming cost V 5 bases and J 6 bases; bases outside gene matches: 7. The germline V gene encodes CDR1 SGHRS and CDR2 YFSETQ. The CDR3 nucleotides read TGCGCCAGCAGAATACAGGGGGATGGCAATGAGCAGTTCTTC. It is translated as CASRIQGDGNEQFF.

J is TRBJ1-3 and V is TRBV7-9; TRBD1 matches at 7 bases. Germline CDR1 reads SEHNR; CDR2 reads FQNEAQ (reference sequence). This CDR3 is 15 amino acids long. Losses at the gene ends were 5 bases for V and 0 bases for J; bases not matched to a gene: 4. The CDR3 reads CASSPNRGSGNTIYF. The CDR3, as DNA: TGTGCCAGCAGCCCCAACAGGGGCTCTGGAAACACCATATATTTT.

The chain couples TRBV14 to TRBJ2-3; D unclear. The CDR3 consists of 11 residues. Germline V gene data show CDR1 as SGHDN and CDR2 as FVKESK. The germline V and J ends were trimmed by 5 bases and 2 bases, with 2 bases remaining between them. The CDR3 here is CASSYTDTQYF. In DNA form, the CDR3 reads TGTGCCAGCAGCTACACAGATACGCAGTATTTT.

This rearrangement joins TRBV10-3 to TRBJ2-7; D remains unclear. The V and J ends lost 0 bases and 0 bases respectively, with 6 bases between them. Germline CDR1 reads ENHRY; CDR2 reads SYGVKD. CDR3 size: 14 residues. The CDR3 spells CAISESQSSYEQYF. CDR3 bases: TGTGCCATCAGTGAGTCACAAAGCTCCTACGAGCAGTACTTC.

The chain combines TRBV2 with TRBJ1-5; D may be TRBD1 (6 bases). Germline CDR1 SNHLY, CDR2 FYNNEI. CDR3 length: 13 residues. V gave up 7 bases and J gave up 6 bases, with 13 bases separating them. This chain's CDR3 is CASTEGEGQPQHF. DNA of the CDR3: TGTGCCAGCACCGAGGGGGAGGGTCAGCCCCAGCATTTT.

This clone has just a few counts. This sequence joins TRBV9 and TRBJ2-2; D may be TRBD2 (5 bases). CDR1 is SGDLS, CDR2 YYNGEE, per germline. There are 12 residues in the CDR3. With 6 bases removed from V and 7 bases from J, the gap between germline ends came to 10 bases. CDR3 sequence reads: CASTKGGGELFF. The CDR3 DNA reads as TGTGCCAGCACCAAAGGAGGCGGGGAGCTGTTTTTT.

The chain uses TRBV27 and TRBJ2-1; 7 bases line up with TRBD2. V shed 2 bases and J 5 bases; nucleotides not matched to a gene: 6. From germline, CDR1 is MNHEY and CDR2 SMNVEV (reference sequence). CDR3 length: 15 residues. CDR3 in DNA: TGTGCCAGCAGTTTAGGGGGAGGGCCCCACAATGAGCAGTTCTTC. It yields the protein CASSLGGGPHNEQFF.

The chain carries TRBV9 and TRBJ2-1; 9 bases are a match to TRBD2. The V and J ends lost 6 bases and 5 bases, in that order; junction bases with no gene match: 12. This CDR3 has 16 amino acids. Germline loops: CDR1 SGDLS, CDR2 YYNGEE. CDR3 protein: CASNQQSSGTDNEQFF. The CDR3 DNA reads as TGTGCCAGCAACCAGCAGTCTAGCGGGACGGACAATGAGCAGTTCTTC. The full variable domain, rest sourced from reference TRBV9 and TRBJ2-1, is DSGVTQTPKHLITATGQRVTLRCSPRSGDLSVYWYQQSLDQGLQFLIQYYNGEERAKGNILERFSAQQFPDLHSELNLSSLELGDSALYFCASNQQSSGTDNEQFFGPGTRLTVL.

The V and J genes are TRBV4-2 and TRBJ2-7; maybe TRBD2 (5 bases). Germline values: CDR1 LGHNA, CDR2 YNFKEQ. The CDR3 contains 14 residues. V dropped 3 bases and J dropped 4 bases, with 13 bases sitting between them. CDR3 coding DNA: TGTGCCAGCAGCCATCCGAGCGGTTTGTACGAGCAGTACTTC. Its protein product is CASSHPSGLYEQYF.

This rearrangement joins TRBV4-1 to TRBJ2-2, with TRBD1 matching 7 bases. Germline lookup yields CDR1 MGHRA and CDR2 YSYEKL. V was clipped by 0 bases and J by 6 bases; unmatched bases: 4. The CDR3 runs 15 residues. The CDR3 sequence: CASSQEDRRSGELFF. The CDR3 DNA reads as TGCGCCAGCAGCCAAGAGGACAGGCGGTCCGGGGAGCTGTTTTTT.

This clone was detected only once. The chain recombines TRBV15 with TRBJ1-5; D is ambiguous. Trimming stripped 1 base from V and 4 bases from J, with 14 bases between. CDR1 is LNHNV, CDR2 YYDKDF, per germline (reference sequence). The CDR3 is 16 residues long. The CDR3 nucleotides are TGTGCCACCAGCAGAGGTGGCAGAGCGTATAATCAGCCCCAGCATTTT. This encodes CATSRGGRAYNQPQHF. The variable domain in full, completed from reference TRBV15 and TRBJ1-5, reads DAMVIQNPRYQVTQFGKPVTLSCSQTLNHNVMYWYQQKSSQAPKLLFHYYDKDFNNEADTPDNFQSRRPNTSFCFLDIRSPGLGDTAMYLCATSRGGRAYNQPQHFGDGTRLSIL.

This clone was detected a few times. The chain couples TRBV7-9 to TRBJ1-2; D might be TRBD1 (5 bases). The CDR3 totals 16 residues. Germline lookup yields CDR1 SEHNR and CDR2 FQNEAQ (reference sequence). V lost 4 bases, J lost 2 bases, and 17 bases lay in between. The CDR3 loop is CASSSGPGISNYGYTF. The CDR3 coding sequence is TGTGCCAGCAGCTCCGGCCCAGGGATCTCAAACTATGGCTACACCTTC. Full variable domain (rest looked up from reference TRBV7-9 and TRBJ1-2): DTGVSQNPRHKITKRGQNVTFRCDPISEHNRLYWYRQTLGQGPEFLTYFQNEAQLEKSRLLSDRFSAERPKGSFSTLEIQRTEQGDSAMYLCASSSGPGISNYGYTFGSGTRLTVV.

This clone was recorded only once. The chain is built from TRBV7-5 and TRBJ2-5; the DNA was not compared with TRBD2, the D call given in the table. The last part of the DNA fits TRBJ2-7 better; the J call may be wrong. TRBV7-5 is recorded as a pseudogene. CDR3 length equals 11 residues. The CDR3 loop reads CASPGEGEQYF. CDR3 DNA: TGTGCCAGCCCGGGGGAGGGCGAGCAGTACTTC.